A single sample gave rise to the 28 T cell receptor beta chains below, sequenced in a study of blood T cell repertoires in COVID-19 (TCRdb year 2020). Libraries came from the immunoSEQ multiplex PCR assay. Sourced from immuneACCESS, this table was stored by TCRdb with only in-frame sequences that have V and J called. A share of the clones is absent; for the studies checked, an unresolved V gene accounts for under half, and the remainder has no known explanation. This sample gives 110,000 or so clones in total; around nine tenths of them show up just once. Clones ranked in the top ten supply roughly 8.9% of the sample. The specimen sequenced was peripheral blood. The receptors stem from a woman in her sixties or seventies who had recovered from COVID-19.

This chain links TRBV9 with TRBJ2-5, with D perhaps matching TRBD2 (6 bases). The CDR3 contains 13 residues. Deletions cut 4 bases from V and 5 bases from J, with 12 bases between. In germline, CDR1 is SGDLS, CDR2 YYNGEE. The CDR3 reads CASSRGREETQYF. The CDR3 nucleotides are TGTGCCAGCAGCCGAGGCCGGGAGGAGACCCAGTACTTC.

This clone was seen just once. V usage is TRBV3-1 (or the pseudogene TRBV3-2) and J usage is TRBJ2-3; D unclear. This CDR3 contains 13 residues. CDR1 is LGHDT and CDR2 is YNNKEL in the germline V gene (reference sequence). Trimming took 1 base from V and 5 from J, leaving 7 bases between them. This CDR3 reads CASSQAAKDTQYF. CDR3 in DNA: TGTGCCAGCAGCCAAGCCGCGAAAGATACGCAGTATTTT.

The V call is TRBV28, the J call TRBJ2-5; D is perhaps TRBD2 (5 bases). The CDR3 spans 15 residues. Germline CDR1 reads MDHEN; CDR2 reads SYDVKM. The V and J ends lost 8 bases and 2 bases respectively, with 18 bases between them. CDR3 region: CASGRVRSYQETQYF. For the CDR3, the DNA is TGTGCCAGCGGGAGAGTACGTAGCTATCAAGAGACCCAGTACTTC.

V and J are TRBV30 and TRBJ1-2; TRBD1 matches at 9 bases. This CDR3 contains 12 residues. J lost 8 bases, V lost 5 bases, and 6 bases had no gene match. Germline V gene sequence: CDR1 GTSNPN, CDR2 SVGIG (reference sequence). The CDR3 DNA reads as TGTGCCTGGGAAGGGGACAGGGCGGGCTACACCTTC. Translated: CAWEGDRAGYTF.

The V call is TRBV27, the J call TRBJ2-7, with 11 bases identical to TRBD1. Trimming cost V 6 bases and J 7 bases; bases outside gene matches: 14. This CDR3 contains 16 residues. Germline loops: CDR1 MNHEY, CDR2 SMNVEV (reference sequence). This CDR3 reads CASRAFEDRGLREQYF. The CDR3 bases are TGTGCCAGCAGGGCCTTCGAGGACAGGGGGCTTCGGGAGCAGTACTTC.

The chain recombines TRBV28 with TRBJ2-2; TRBD1 aligns across 7 bases. The CDR3 loop spans 22 amino acids. Germline CDR1 MDHEN, CDR2 SYDVKM. The V segment lost 5 bases and the J segment 0 bases; nucleotides outside the gene matches: 24. The CDR3, as DNA: TGTGCCAGCAGTCCCACCTATGTCACAGGGGACCTGCCTGAAACGAACACCGGGGAGCTGTTTTTT. It is translated as CASSPTYVTGDLPETNTGELFF. Based on the CDR3 plus reference TRBV28 and TRBJ2-2, the full variable domain is DVKVTQSSRYLVKRTGEKVFLECVQDMDHENMFWYRQDPGLGLRLIYFSYDVKMKEKGDIPEGYSVSREKKERFSLILESASTNQTSMYLCASSPTYVTGDLPETNTGELFFGEGSRLTVL.

The chain employs TRBV7-2 and TRBJ1-6; no firm D call. Trimming stripped 1 base from V and 0 bases from J, with 10 bases between. Germline V gene lookup returns CDR1 SGHTA and CDR2 FQGNSA. CDR3 size: 17 residues. CDR3 residues: CASSLDPGSSYNSPLHF. DNA for the CDR3: TGTGCCAGCAGCTTAGATCCCGGGAGCTCCTATAATTCACCCCTCCACTTT.

The V call is TRBV7-9, the J call TRBJ2-2, with D perhaps matching TRBD2 (6 bases). The CDR3 runs 15 residues. Germline CDR1 and CDR2: SEHNR and FQNEAQ (reference sequence). V gave up 2 bases and J gave up 6 bases, with 13 bases separating them. The chain's CDR3 is CASSLLAPGAGELFF. Written as DNA, the CDR3 is TGTGCCAGCAGCTTACTAGCGCCCGGGGCCGGGGAGCTGTTTTTT. The full variable domain, its missing parts supplied by reference TRBV7-9 and TRBJ2-2, is DTGVSQNPRHKITKRGQNVTFRCDPISEHNRLYWYRQTLGQGPEFLTYFQNEAQLEKSRLLSDRFSAERPKGSFSTLEIQRTEQGDSAMYLCASSLLAPGAGELFFGEGSRLTVL.

DNA of the CDR3: TGCGCCAGCAGCCTCAAGACAGGGAGCTACGAGCAGTACTTC. Translated: CASSLKTGSYEQYF. The V gene is TRBV5-1, the J gene TRBJ2-7, with TRBD1 matching over 7 bases. Germline CDR1 is SGHRS and CDR2 is YFSETQ. Losses at the gene ends were 4 bases for V and 3 bases for J; bases not matched to a gene: 7. The CDR3 sequence is 14 residues long.

The chain carries TRBV6-1 and TRBJ2-1, with TRBD2 as a possible D gene (5 bases). CDR3 length: 12 residues. V lost 3 bases and J 12 bases, leaving 12 bases between the germline ends. CDR1 is MNHNS, CDR2 SASEGT, per germline. Here the CDR3 reads CASSDAGRGQFF. In DNA, the CDR3 is TGTGCCAGCAGTGACGCCGGACGGGGGCAGTTCTTC.

Concerning this clone itself: The same CDR3 arises from other DNA sequences in this sample as well. The V gene is TRBV12-5, the J gene TRBJ2-3; TRBD2 is a possible D gene (5 bases). Per germline, CDR1 LGHNT and CDR2 FRNRAP. The V end was cut by 3 bases, the J end by 2 bases, with 9 bases between. The CDR3 extends over 14 amino acids. This CDR3 reads CASGFSGSTDTQYF. In nucleotides, the CDR3 is TGTGCTAGTGGTTTCAGCGGTTCCACAGATACGCAGTATTTT.

V usage is TRBV6-1 and J usage is TRBJ2-3; 8 bases match TRBD1. Germline V lookup: CDR1 MNHNS, CDR2 SASEGT. J gave up 6 bases and V 2 bases, and 7 bases lay outside the gene matches. This CDR3 is 15 amino acids long. The DNA of the CDR3 is TGTGCCAGCAGTGAATCAGGGGGCCACGGGGATACGCAGTATTTT. Translated, it gives CASSESGGHGDTQYF.

This clone has a handful of counts. The chain combines TRBV30 with TRBJ1-2; no reliable D call. Germline lookup yields CDR1 GTSNPN and CDR2 SVGIG (reference sequence). The CDR3 sequence is 15 residues long. Trimming cost V 4 bases and J 4 bases, with 19 bases left between them. CDR3 residues: CAWTKGEGRIYGYTF. The CDR3, as DNA: TGTGCCTGGACCAAAGGTGAAGGGAGGATCTATGGCTACACCTTC.

The chain employs TRBV5-5 and TRBJ2-1; D unresolved. The CDR3 has 15 residues. The V end was cut by 0 bases, the J end by 5 bases, with 12 bases between. The germline gives CDR1 SGHKS, CDR2 YYEKEE (reference sequence). In DNA, the CDR3 is TGTGCCAGCAGCTTGGGTGCCTTGGCCGACAATGAGCAGTTCTTC. Translated: CASSLGALADNEQFF. Looking up the rest from reference TRBV5-5 and TRBJ2-1 gives the full variable domain: DAGVTQSPTHLIKTRGQQVTLRCSPISGHKSVSWYQQVLGQGPQFIFQYYEKEERGRGNFPDRFSARQFPNYSSELNVNALLLGDSALYLCASSLGALADNEQFFGPGTRLTVL.

V and J are TRBV7-2 and TRBJ1-2; weak D call: TRBD1 (5 bases). Trimming shortened V by 1 base and J by 8 bases, and 17 bases separated the two germline ends. The CDR3 has 15 residues. Per the germline V gene, CDR1 is SGHTA and CDR2 is FQGNSA. The DNA of the CDR3 is TGTGCCAGCAGCTTAGAGTCCCAGGGTCTGAGCGGCTACACCTTC. Protein: CASSLESQGLSGYTF.

The V call is TRBV28, the J call TRBJ2-4; 9 bases map to TRBD1. Trimming removed 6 bases from V and 5 bases from J; junction bases left unmatched: 8. CDR1 is MDHEN and CDR2 is SYDVKM in the germline V gene. This CDR3 has 15 amino acids. This CDR3 reads CASSTTGGDQNIQYF. CDR3 sequence (DNA): TGTGCCAGCAGCACCACAGGGGGCGACCAAAACATTCAGTACTTC.

This chain links TRBV28 with TRBJ1-5; 10 bases line up with TRBD1. The V gene end was trimmed by 8 bases and the J gene end by 1 base; junction bases not matched to a gene: 5. Germline V gives CDR1 MDHEN, CDR2 SYDVKM. This CDR3 spans 15 amino acids. The CDR3: CASVTGGESNQPQHF. The CDR3 DNA reads TGTGCCAGCGTGACAGGGGGCGAAAGCAATCAGCCCCAGCATTTT.

The chain is built from TRBV4-1 and TRBJ2-2, with D possibly TRBD1 on 6 matching bases. V was cut by 1 base and J by 5 bases, with 14 bases left in between. CDR3 length: 16 amino acids. Germline assignment: CDR1 MGHRA and CDR2 YSYEKL. The DNA of the CDR3 is TGCGCCAGCAGCCAAGGGTGGGGGCGCAGGACCGGGGAGCTGTTTTTT. As protein: CASSQGWGRRTGELFF.

The chain links TRBV19 to TRBJ2-7; no clear D gene. The CDR3 spans 15 residues. Germline assignment: CDR1 LNHDA and CDR2 SQIVND (reference sequence). Trimming stripped 3 bases from V and 2 bases from J, with 14 bases between. The CDR3, as DNA: TGTGCCAGTAGTATTAGACTCCACCTCACCTACGAGCAGTACTTC. The encoded protein is CASSIRLHLTYEQYF.

The rearrangement uses TRBV12-5 and TRBJ1-2; TRBD1 agrees at 7 bases. Trimming removed 10 bases from V and 3 bases from J; junction bases left unmatched: 11. Germline CDR1 is LGHNT and CDR2 is FRNRAP. The CDR3 runs 14 residues. The CDR3 DNA sequence: TGTGCTACCATCATTACAGGGGCCCACTATGGCTACACCTTC. Residues: CATIITGAHYGYTF.

V and J are TRBV3-1 (or the pseudogene TRBV3-2) and TRBJ1-5; D perhaps matches TRBD1 (6 bases). The V end lost 2 bases, the J end lost 7 bases, and 9 bases lay between the germline ends. The CDR3 spans 13 residues. Germline CDR1 reads LGHDT; CDR2 reads YNNKEL (reference sequence). The CDR3 protein is CASSQQGRQPQHF. The DNA for the CDR3 is TGTGCCAGCAGCCAACAGGGGCGACAGCCCCAGCATTTT.

The genes are TRBV5-1 and TRBJ2-5; 7 bases match TRBD2. This CDR3 region has 14 residues. Losses at the gene ends were 0 bases for V and 4 bases for J; bases not matched to a gene: 3. The germline V gene encodes CDR1 SGHRS and CDR2 YFSETQ. CDR3 bases: TGCGCCAGCAGCTTGGCTCCGGGGGGAGAGACCCAGTACTTC. This codes for CASSLAPGGETQYF.

J is TRBJ2-1 and V is TRBV7-6, with 11 bases lining up with TRBD2. Germline CDR1 SGHVS, CDR2 FNYEAQ. This CDR3 has 17 amino acids. V was clipped by 1 base and J by 2 bases; unmatched bases: 4. The CDR3 bases are TGTGCCAGCAGCTTAGGCTCACTAGCGGGGGCCTACAATGAGCAGTTCTTC. Translating gives CASSLGSLAGAYNEQFF.

The rearrangement links TRBV7-9 to TRBJ1-1, with 8 bases lining up with TRBD1. The ends lost 3 bases at V and 4 bases at J; junction bases unmatched: 4. Germline CDR1 is SEHNR and CDR2 is FQNEAQ (reference sequence). The CDR3 has 14 residues. The CDR3 coding sequence is TGTGCCAGCAGCTTCCGGACAGGGACCACTGAAGCTTTCTTT. Protein sequence: CASSFRTGTTEAFF.

CDR3 sequence (DNA): TGTGCCAGCAGCTCCTCGCCTGCGTATGGCTACACCTTC. Translated: CASSSSPAYGYTF. J is TRBJ1-2 and V is TRBV11-2; no reliable D call. Germline CDR1 SGHAT, CDR2 FQNNGV. The CDR3 is 13 residues long. Trimming took off 4 bases at V and 5 bases at J, with 11 bases between the two ends.

The V and J genes are TRBV9 and TRBJ2-1; 7 nucleotides align to TRBD1. The CDR3 has 16 residues. After removal of 0 bases from V and 2 bases from J, the junction contained 5 bases not matched to a gene. Germline-derived CDR1 and CDR2 are SGDLS and YYNGEE. The CDR3 protein is CASSVGGGFPYNEQFF. For the CDR3, the DNA is TGTGCCAGCAGCGTAGGAGGGGGCTTTCCCTACAATGAGCAGTTCTTC.

The chain uses TRBV6-2 or TRBV6-3 and TRBJ2-2, with 10 bases fitting TRBD1. V shed 6 bases and J 6 bases; nucleotides not matched to a gene: 10. The germline V gene encodes CDR1 MNHEY and CDR2 SVGEGT. The CDR3 contains 16 residues. CDR3 sequence: CASSPFGTGASGELFF. The CDR3 region has the DNA TGTGCCAGCAGCCCCTTCGGGACAGGGGCTTCCGGGGAGCTGTTTTTT.

This chain connects TRBV18 to TRBJ1-1, with 9 bases that match TRBD1. Germline CDR1 and CDR2: KGHSH and LQKENI. Trimming cost V 2 bases and J 5 bases; bases outside gene matches: 6. The CDR3 extends over 15 amino acids. The CDR3 region has the DNA TGTGCCAGCTCACCAGAGACAGGGGGGTGGACTGAAGCTTTCTTT. This codes for CASSPETGGWTEAFF.